This section outlines one T cell receptor (beta chain) sequence together with its context. What it recognizes is unknown. CDR1 is SGHNT and CDR2 is YYREEE in the germline V gene (reference sequence). Trimming removed 4 bases from V and 2 bases from J; junction bases left unmatched: 6. The CDR3 contains 15 residues. The data belong to a study of lymphopenia after photon versus proton radiotherapy. The study, taken as a whole, reports: Post-nadir TCR diversity decline inversely tracked overall survival among those who died. After the lymphocyte nadir, photon-treated repertoires showed oligoclonal expansion, especially of CD8+ Temra cells. Relative stability marked proton patients; photon patients lost diversity and naive cells. Authors raise, but do not show, better survival with proton therapy.

The repertoire was sequenced with immunoSEQ multiplex PCR; TCRdb's copy has only in-frame clones and lacks some. The sample has 160,000 or so clones; 80% to 90% are singletons. The chain is built from TRBV5-4 and TRBJ2-3, with 8 bases lining up with TRBD2. The sequences come from peripheral blood, collected from a patient treated with photon-based radiotherapy. The sequence was collected from a man aged 45 to 65 with gastric cancer. CDR3 loop: CASSLSGTNTDTQYF. DNA for the CDR3: TGTGCCAGCAGCCTTAGCGGGACGAACACAGATACGCAGTATTTT.